The 5 T cell receptor beta chains in this list originate from one sample, sequenced in a study of cytomegalovirus exposure and HLA in healthy donors. The assay was immunoSEQ multiplex PCR, and TCRdb's table has in-frame clones only and misses some. The sample includes about 130,000 clones, nearly 90% of them seen just once. Specimen: PBMCs. These receptors came from a woman between 18 and 29 years old in good health and CMV-seronegative.

V usage is TRBV19 and J usage is TRBJ1-1; TRBD1 agrees at 7 bases. CDR1 is LNHDA, CDR2 SQIVND, per germline (reference sequence). The length of the CDR3 is 14 residues. Trimming at V came to 4 bases and at J to 5 bases, leaving 7 bases not matched to a gene. The CDR3 DNA reads as TGTGCCAGTAGTACCCTCCTGGGACAGACTGAAGCTTTCTTT. Its translation: CASSTLLGQTEAFF. Combining the CDR3 with reference TRBV19 and TRBJ1-1 gives the whole variable domain DGGITQSPKYLFRKEGQNVTLSCEQNLNHDAMYWYRQDPGQGLRLIYYSQIVNDFQKGDIAEGYSVSREKKESFPLTVTSAQKNPTAFYLCASSTLLGQTEAFFGQGTRLTVV.

The V call is TRBV2, the J call TRBJ1-3; 8 bases map to TRBD1. The germline gives CDR1 SNHLY, CDR2 FYNNEI. The J segment lost 0 bases and the V segment lost 5 bases, leaving 6 bases of the junction unmatched. There are 16 residues in the CDR3. The CDR3 protein is CASSRTGPRSGNTIYF. The CDR3, as DNA: TGTGCCAGCAGTAGGACAGGGCCCCGCTCTGGAAACACCATATATTTT.

The V gene is TRBV19, the J gene TRBJ2-1, with D unresolved. V was cut by 7 bases and J by 10 bases, with 14 bases left in between. The CDR3 has 12 amino acids. Per the germline V gene, CDR1 is LNHDA and CDR2 is SQIVND (reference sequence). The CDR3 sequence is CASIPRFREQFF. In DNA form, the CDR3 reads TGTGCCAGTATTCCTCGGTTTCGAGAGCAGTTCTTC.

The chain employs TRBV20-1 and TRBJ2-5, with 7 nucleotides matching TRBD2. V trimming: 6 bases; J trimming: 7 bases; junction bases outside the gene matches: 5. The CDR3 is 11 amino acids. Germline CDR1 is DFQATT and CDR2 is SNEGSKA (reference sequence). The CDR3 sequence: CSAQREGTQYF. As DNA, the CDR3 is TGCAGTGCACAGAGGGAGGGGACCCAGTACTTC.

The V gene is TRBV10-1, the J gene TRBJ2-3; 7 bases fit TRBD2. The V gene end was trimmed by 3 bases and the J gene end by 2 bases; junction bases not matched to a gene: 8. Germline assignment: CDR1 WNHNN and CDR2 SYGVQD (reference sequence). CDR3 length equals 16 residues. CDR3 nucleotide sequence: TGCGCCAGCAGTGAAGAGGCAGGGAGGGACACAGATACGCAGTATTTT. It codes for CASSEEAGRDTDTQYF.